What follows describes a single T cell receptor beta chain. The record originates from a study of blood T cell repertoires in COVID-19. Only in-frame clones appear in the TCRdb table, and some are missing; sequencing was by immunoSEQ multiplex PCR. The table has about 74,000 clones, around four fifths seen once. Material: peripheral blood. The clonotype comes from a man aged 65 to 85 with acute or convalescent COVID-19.

The CDR3 loop is CASRGSGVPYNEQFF. The CDR3, as DNA: TGTGCCAGCAGAGGTAGCGGGGTTCCCTACAATGAGCAGTTCTTC. This chain links TRBV3-1 (or the pseudogene TRBV3-2) with TRBJ2-1, with 8 bases lining up with TRBD2. This CDR3 has 15 residues. The V segment lost 6 bases and the J segment 2 bases; nucleotides outside the gene matches: 6. The V gene's germline CDR1 is LGHDT and CDR2 YNNKEL (reference sequence).